Presented here are 2 T cell receptor beta chains from one specimen sequenced in a study of OX40 agonist ivuxolimab in advanced cancers. The repertoire was sequenced with immunoSEQ multiplex PCR; TCRdb's copy has only in-frame clones and lacks some. The sample contains nearly 60,000 clones, 80% to 90% of which appear only once. Sequenced here: CD4+ or CD8+ T cells sorted from blood, sampled in a trial of the OX40 agonist ivuxolimab. These receptors came from an adult with an advanced solid tumor such as melanoma, head and neck, liver or kidney cancer.

The chain couples TRBV5-1 to TRBJ2-3; D remains unclear. This CDR3 comprises 12 residues. Germline CDR1 reads SGHRS; CDR2 reads YFSETQ. V was pared by 2 bases and J by 0 bases, with 1 base between. The CDR3 DNA reads as TGCGCCAGCAGCTTTAGCACAGATACGCAGTATTTT. This gives the protein CASSFSTDTQYF.

V usage is TRBV12-2 and J usage is TRBJ2-2; TRBD2 reflects the table's D call only, with no check against the DNA. TRBV12-2 has pseudogene status. This CDR3 has 18 amino acids. The CDR3 bases are TGTGCAAGTCGCTTAGCCCGGTGGCGGGAGGTGGTTCCCGGGGAGCTGTTTTTT. Amino acids: CASRLARWREVVPGELFF.